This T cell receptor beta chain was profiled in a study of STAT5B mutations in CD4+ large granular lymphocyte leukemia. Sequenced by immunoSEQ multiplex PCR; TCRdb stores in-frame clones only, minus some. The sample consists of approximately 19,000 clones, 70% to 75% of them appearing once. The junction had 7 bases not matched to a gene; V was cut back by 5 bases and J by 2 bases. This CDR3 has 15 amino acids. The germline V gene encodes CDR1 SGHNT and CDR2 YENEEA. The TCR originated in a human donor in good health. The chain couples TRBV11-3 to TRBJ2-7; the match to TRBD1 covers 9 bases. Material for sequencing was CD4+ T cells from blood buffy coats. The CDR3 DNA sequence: TGTGCCAGCAGCACCCGGACAGGGGTAGCCTACGAGCAGTACTTC. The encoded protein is CASSTRTGVAYEQYF.